The text below deals with one T cell receptor beta chain. Antigen: not known. The CDR3 is 14 residues long. Germline V gene lookup returns CDR1 LNHDA and CDR2 SQIVND (reference sequence). V lost 4 bases to trimming and J lost 2 bases, with 8 bases between them. PCR amplification relied on 60 Vbeta primers (plus 13 Jbeta primers). Profiling relied on immunoSEQ multiplex PCR, and the TCRdb table lists in-frame clones only, not all of them. This table holds roughly 180,000 clones, approximately 81% found once. The sample comes from a study of cytomegalovirus exposure and HLA in healthy donors. Study observations and caveats: A later analysis, which compared TCR beta chains of equal frequency, found the HLA-associated ones more clonally expanded. It is likely that the observed cluster of highly shared sequence variants was a sequencing artifact.

This clonotype was sampled from a male donor in good health and CMV-seronegative. V is TRBV19 and J is TRBJ2-2; tentatively, D is TRBD1 (6 bases). Sequencing was performed on PBMCs. The CDR3 DNA is TGTGCCAGTAGTAGGGGGCCTAACACCGGGGAGCTGTTTTTT. Protein: CASSRGPNTGELFF.